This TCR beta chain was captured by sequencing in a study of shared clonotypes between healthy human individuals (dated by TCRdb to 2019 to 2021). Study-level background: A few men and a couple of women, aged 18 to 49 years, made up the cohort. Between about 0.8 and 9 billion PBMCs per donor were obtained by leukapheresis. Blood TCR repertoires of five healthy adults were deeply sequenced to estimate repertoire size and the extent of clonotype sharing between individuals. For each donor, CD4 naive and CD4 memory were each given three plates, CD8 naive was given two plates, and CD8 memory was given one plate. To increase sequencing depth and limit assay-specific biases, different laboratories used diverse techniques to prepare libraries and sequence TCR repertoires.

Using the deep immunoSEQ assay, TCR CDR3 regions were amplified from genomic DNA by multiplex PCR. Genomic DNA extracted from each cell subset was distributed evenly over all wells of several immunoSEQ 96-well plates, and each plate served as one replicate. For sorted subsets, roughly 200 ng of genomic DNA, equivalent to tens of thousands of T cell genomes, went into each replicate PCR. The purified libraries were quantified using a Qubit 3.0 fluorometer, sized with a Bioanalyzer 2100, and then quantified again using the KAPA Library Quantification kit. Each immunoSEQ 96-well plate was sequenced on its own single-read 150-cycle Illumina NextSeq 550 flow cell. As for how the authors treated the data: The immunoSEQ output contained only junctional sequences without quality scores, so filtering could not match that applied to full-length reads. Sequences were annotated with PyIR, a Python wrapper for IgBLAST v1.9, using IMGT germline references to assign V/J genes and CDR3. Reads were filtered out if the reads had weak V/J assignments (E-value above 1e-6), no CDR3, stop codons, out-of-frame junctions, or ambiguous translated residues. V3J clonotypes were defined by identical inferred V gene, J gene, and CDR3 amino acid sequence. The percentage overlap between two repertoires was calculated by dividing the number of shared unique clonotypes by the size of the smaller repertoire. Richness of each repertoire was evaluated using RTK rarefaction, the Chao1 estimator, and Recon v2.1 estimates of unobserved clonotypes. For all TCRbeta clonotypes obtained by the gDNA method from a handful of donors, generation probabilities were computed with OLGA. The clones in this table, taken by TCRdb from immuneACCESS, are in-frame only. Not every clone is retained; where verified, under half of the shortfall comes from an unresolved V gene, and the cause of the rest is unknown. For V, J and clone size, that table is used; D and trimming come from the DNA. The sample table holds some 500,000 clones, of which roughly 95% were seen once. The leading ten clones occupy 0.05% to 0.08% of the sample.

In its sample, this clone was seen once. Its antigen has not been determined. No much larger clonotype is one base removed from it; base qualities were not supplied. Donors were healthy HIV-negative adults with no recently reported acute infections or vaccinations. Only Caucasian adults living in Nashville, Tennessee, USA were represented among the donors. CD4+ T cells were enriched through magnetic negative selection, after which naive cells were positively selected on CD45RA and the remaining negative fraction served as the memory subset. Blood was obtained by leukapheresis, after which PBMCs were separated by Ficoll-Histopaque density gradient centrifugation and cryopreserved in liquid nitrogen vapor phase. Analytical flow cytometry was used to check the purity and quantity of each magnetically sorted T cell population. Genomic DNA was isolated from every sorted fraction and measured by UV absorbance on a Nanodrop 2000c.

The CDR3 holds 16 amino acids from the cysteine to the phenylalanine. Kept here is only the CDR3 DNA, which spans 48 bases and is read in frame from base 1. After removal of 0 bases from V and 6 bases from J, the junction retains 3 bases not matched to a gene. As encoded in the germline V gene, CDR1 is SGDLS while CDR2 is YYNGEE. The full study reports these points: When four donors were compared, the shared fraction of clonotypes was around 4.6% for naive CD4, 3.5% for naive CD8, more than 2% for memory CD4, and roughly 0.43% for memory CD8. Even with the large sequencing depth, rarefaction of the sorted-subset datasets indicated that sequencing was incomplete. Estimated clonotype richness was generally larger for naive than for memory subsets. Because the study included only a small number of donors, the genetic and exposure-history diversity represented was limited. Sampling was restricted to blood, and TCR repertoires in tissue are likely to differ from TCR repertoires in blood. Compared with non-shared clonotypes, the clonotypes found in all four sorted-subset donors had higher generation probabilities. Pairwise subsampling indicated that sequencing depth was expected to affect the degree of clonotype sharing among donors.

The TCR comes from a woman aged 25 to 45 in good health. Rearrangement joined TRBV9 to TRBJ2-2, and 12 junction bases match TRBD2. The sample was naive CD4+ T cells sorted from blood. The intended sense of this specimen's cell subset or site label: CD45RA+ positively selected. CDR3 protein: CASSVGLAGVPGELFF. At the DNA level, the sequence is TGTGCCAGCAGCGTAGGACTAGCGGGAGTCCCCGGGGAGCTGTTTTTT.